Presented here are 26 T cell receptor beta chains from one specimen sequenced in a study of shared clonotypes between healthy human individuals. Clones were read by immunoSEQ multiplex PCR, and TCRdb kept only the in-frame ones, dropping some. This sample has roughly 2.5 million clones, with around nine tenths found just once. Sequencing input: naive CD4+ T cells sorted from blood. The subset: CD45RA+ positively selected. The receptors here all came from a man aged 18 to 29 in good health.

The genes are TRBV5-4 and TRBJ1-5; D might be TRBD1 (6 bases). This CDR3 is 16 amino acids long. The ends were cut back, 0 bases at V and 5 bases at J, with 15 bases in the middle. Looked up from germline, CDR1 is SGHNT and CDR2 is YYREEE (reference sequence). The CDR3 reads CASSLGGAGDDQPQHF. In DNA, the CDR3 is TGTGCCAGCAGCTTGGGCGGGGCAGGGGACGATCAGCCCCAGCATTTT.

The J gene is TRBJ2-3, the V gene TRBV15, with TRBD1 matching 9 bases. Germline V gene sequence: CDR1 LNHNV, CDR2 YYDKDF (reference sequence). The CDR3 extends over 17 amino acids. With 0 bases clipped from V and 7 bases from J, the junction kept 11 bases outside the gene matches. The CDR3 DNA sequence: TGTGCCACCAGCAGAGATCCGGGACAGGGTTCCCGAAATACGCAGTATTTT. Amino acid sequence: CATSRDPGQGSRNTQYF. Drawing the rest from reference TRBV15 and TRBJ2-3, the complete variable domain is DAMVIQNPRYQVTQFGKPVTLSCSQTLNHNVMYWYQQKSSQAPKLLFHYYDKDFNNEADTPDNFQSRRPNTSFCFLDIRSPGLGDTAMYLCATSRDPGQGSRNTQYFGPGTRLTVL.

V and J are TRBV5-1 and TRBJ2-7; a weak D match, TRBD1 (6 bases). Trimming removed 0 bases from V and 3 bases from J, with 10 bases in between. Germline CDR1 reads SGHRS; CDR2 reads YFSETQ. CDR3 length: 14 amino acids. The DNA for the CDR3 is TGCGCCAGCAGCTTGGAAGGGACATTCTACGAGCAGTACTTC. Residues: CASSLEGTFYEQYF. Together with reference TRBV5-1 and TRBJ2-7, the CDR3 gives the full variable domain: KAGVTQTPRYLIKTRGQQVTLSCSPISGHRSVSWYQQTPGQGLQFLFEYFSETQRNKGNFPGRFSGRQFSNSRSEMNVSTLELGDSALYLCASSLEGTFYEQYFGPGTRLTVT.

This clone was detected only once. This chain links TRBV12-5 with TRBJ2-1, with D unclear. Germline lookup yields CDR1 LGHNT and CDR2 FRNRAP. CDR3 length: 13 residues. Trimming stripped 1 base from V and 6 bases from J, with 7 bases between. The CDR3 region is CASGLALSNEQFF. CDR3 DNA: TGTGCTAGTGGTTTGGCGTTAAGCAATGAGCAGTTCTTC.

J is TRBJ2-7 and V is TRBV4-3; D could derive from TRBD1 or TRBD2 (5 bases each). This CDR3 is built from 14 residues. The germline V and J ends were trimmed by 3 bases and 6 bases, with 15 bases remaining between them. Looked up from germline, CDR1 is LGHNA and CDR2 is YSLEER. CDR3 protein: CASSQGTYFTEQYF. DNA for the CDR3: TGCGCCAGCAGCCAGGGGACCTATTTCACCGAGCAGTACTTC.

Notes on this clone: Other nucleotide sequences in the sample specify the same CDR3. The J gene is TRBJ2-1, the V gene TRBV19; 7 bases fit TRBD1. The CDR3 has 15 amino acids. Looked up from germline, CDR1 is LNHDA and CDR2 is SQIVND (reference sequence). After removal of 3 bases from V and 0 bases from J, the junction contained 2 bases not matched to a gene. CDR3 region: CASSIGDSSYNEQFF. CDR3 bases: TGTGCCAGTAGTATCGGGGACAGCTCCTACAATGAGCAGTTCTTC.

This sequence joins TRBV2 and TRBJ2-1, with 10 bases aligning to TRBD1. Germline V gives CDR1 SNHLY, CDR2 FYNNEI. This CDR3 is built from 16 residues. V gave up 4 bases and J gave up 1 base; unmatched junction bases: 4. The DNA for the CDR3 is TGTGCCAGCAGTGGGGACAGGGGACTATCCTACAATGAGCAGTTCTTC. Protein product: CASSGDRGLSYNEQFF.

The chain is built from TRBV18 and TRBJ2-3, with D uncertain. The V gene lost 2 bases and the J gene lost 1 base, with 7 bases spanning the gap. The length of the CDR3 is 14 residues. Germline V CDR1 and CDR2: KGHSH, LQKENI. CDR3: CASSPDGGTDTQYF. The DNA for the CDR3 is TGTGCCAGCTCACCAGATGGTGGCACAGATACGCAGTATTTT.

The V call is TRBV18, the J call TRBJ2-2, with TRBD2 identical over 7 bases. V shed 7 bases, J shed 1 base, and the junction held 3 bases outside the gene matches. Germline assignment: CDR1 KGHSH and CDR2 LQKENI. The CDR3 is 14 amino acids. CDR3 protein: CASCERENTGELFF. The CDR3 nucleotides are TGTGCCAGCTGCGAGCGGGAGAACACCGGGGAGCTGTTTTTT.

The sample holds one count of this clone. V is TRBV2 and J is TRBJ1-4; TRBD1 might be the D (6 bases). V lost 6 bases, J lost 5 bases, and 7 bases lay in between. Germline V gene sequence: CDR1 SNHLY, CDR2 FYNNEI. There are 12 residues in the CDR3. CDR3 protein: CASSTGNEKLFF. The CDR3 DNA reads as TGTGCCAGCAGCACAGGGAATGAAAAACTGTTTTTT.

The rearrangement joins TRBV5-1 to TRBJ2-1; D remains unclear. This CDR3 has 15 residues. Germline CDR1 is SGHRS and CDR2 is YFSETQ. Between the trimmed V and J ends, which lost 7 bases and 6 bases, there was a span of 20 bases. The CDR3 DNA reads TGCGCCAGCGCCGTTAGTCTCAGTTCCCTCAATGAGCAGTTCTTC. Its protein is CASAVSLSSLNEQFF.

In DNA form, the CDR3 reads TGTGCCAGCTCACCCCTAGGGTCTTCTAATTCCTACAATGAGCAGTTCTTC. Amino acids: CASSPLGSSNSYNEQFF. This chain joins TRBV18 and TRBJ2-1; D remains ambiguous. The CDR3 is made up of 17 amino acids. Germline V CDR1 and CDR2: KGHSH, LQKENI. V lost 3 bases to trimming and J lost 1 base, with 16 bases between them.

This chain links TRBV2 with TRBJ2-2, with D possibly being TRBD1 or TRBD2 (5 bases each). Between the trimmed V and J ends, which lost 3 bases and 0 bases, there was a span of 8 bases. There are 15 residues in the CDR3. Germline V gene lookup returns CDR1 SNHLY and CDR2 FYNNEI. Here the CDR3 reads CASSDEGPNTGELFF. CDR3 in DNA: TGTGCCAGCAGTGATGAGGGGCCGAACACCGGGGAGCTGTTTTTT.

With respect to this clone: The same CDR3 arises from other DNA sequences in this sample as well. CDR3 residues: CSVDRDSSYNEQFF. In DNA, the CDR3 is TGCAGCGTTGACCGGGACAGCTCCTACAATGAGCAGTTCTTC. The chain links TRBV29-1 to TRBJ2-1, with 7 bases aligning to TRBD1. The CDR3 has 14 residues. J was trimmed by 0 bases and V by 3 bases; bases with no gene match: 2. Germline values: CDR1 SQVTM, CDR2 ANQGSEA.

V usage is TRBV7-8 and J usage is TRBJ1-6; D might be TRBD1 (5 bases). Trimming took off 4 bases at V and 9 bases at J, with 16 bases between the two ends. The CDR3 is 15 amino acids. CDR1 is SGHVS, CDR2 FQNEAQ, per germline. CDR3 protein: CASSWAQGSGSPLHF. CDR3 nucleotide sequence: TGTGCCAGCAGCTGGGCGCAGGGTTCGGGTTCACCCCTCCACTTT.

About this clone: The identical CDR3 is also encoded by other nucleotide sequences in the sample. The rearrangement uses TRBV6-5 and TRBJ1-5; D is ambiguous. CDR3 length: 12 amino acids. Trimming removed 4 bases at V and 3 bases at J, with 4 bases between. Germline V CDR1 and CDR2: MNHEY, SVGAGI. Written as DNA, the CDR3 is TGTGCCAGCAGTTCCATCAATCAGCCCCAGCATTTT. Translating it yields CASSSINQPQHF.

The chain links TRBV5-4 to TRBJ1-1, with TRBD1 matching 7 bases. Germline V CDR1 and CDR2: SGHNT, YYREEE (reference sequence). V gave up 4 bases and J gave up 4 bases; unmatched junction bases: 10. The CDR3 spans 15 residues. CDR3 nucleotide sequence: TGTGCCAGCAGCGCGGAAACAGGGGCCGCCACTGAAGCTTTCTTT. Translation gives CASSAETGAATEAFF.

This clone was counted between two and nine times. No conserved phenylalanine or tryptophan is present at the end of the CDR3, so a read error is the likely explanation. Because the CDR3's place on the DNA is in doubt, the DNA is left out and the CDR3 is given as listed by TCRdb. The J gene is TRBJ1-1, the V gene TRBV10-3. Germline V CDR1 and CDR2: ENHRY, SYGVKD. The CDR3 comprises 10 residues, both ends counted. The CDR3 loop is CAISPSRDPL.

The rearrangement uses TRBV7-9 and TRBJ2-7, with D tentatively TRBD2 (6 bases). The CDR3 totals 19 residues. Germline CDR1 is SEHNR and CDR2 is FQNEAQ (reference sequence). The germline V and J ends were trimmed by 3 bases and 5 bases, with 29 bases remaining between them. Written as DNA, the CDR3 is TGTGCCAGCAGCTTGGATTTGGGGAGGAGGCTCGCCCCAACCCACGAGCAGTACTTC. Translation gives CASSLDLGRRLAPTHEQYF.

The V call is TRBV6-1, the J call TRBJ1-2; D gene unclear. From germline, CDR1 is MNHNS and CDR2 SASEGT. The CDR3 runs 13 residues. Trimming stripped 5 bases from V and 4 bases from J, with 11 bases between. The CDR3 DNA follows: TGTGCCAGCAGTCCAGGTGTGGGCTATGGCTACACCTTC. Translated, it gives CASSPGVGYGYTF.

The chain combines TRBV5-4 with TRBJ1-2; the D gene is possibly TRBD1 (5 bases). Trimming cost V 0 bases and J 3 bases, with 9 bases left between them. Germline lookup yields CDR1 SGHNT and CDR2 YYREEE (reference sequence). The CDR3 runs to 14 residues. In DNA, the CDR3 is TGTGCCAGCAGCTTGGCGGCAGGGCACTATGGCTACACCTTC. Its translation: CASSLAAGHYGYTF.

The V and J genes are TRBV6-5 and TRBJ2-4; D remains ambiguous. CDR3 length equals 13 residues. The V gene's germline CDR1 is MNHEY and CDR2 SVGAGI. V shed 9 bases and J shed 0 bases, with 9 bases lying between them. DNA for the CDR3: TGTGCCAGTTCAGAGCTAGCCAAAAACATTCAGTACTTC. Translated: CASSELAKNIQYF.

This chain uses TRBV18 with TRBJ2-7, with D perhaps given as TRBD1 or TRBD2 (5 bases each). V lost 5 bases to trimming and J lost 4 bases, with 9 bases between them. Germline V lookup: CDR1 KGHSH, CDR2 LQKENI. The CDR3 runs to 12 residues. This CDR3 reads CASSSGQYEQYF. Here the CDR3 DNA reads TGTGCCAGCTCATCGGGGCAGTACGAGCAGTACTTC.

This chain uses TRBV5-8 with TRBJ2-7; the D is unclear. From germline, CDR1 is SGHTS and CDR2 YDEGEE. Between the trimmed V and J ends, which lost 3 bases and 5 bases, there was a span of 18 bases. The length of the CDR3 is 15 residues. The CDR3 here is CASSSKQSLSNEQYF. The CDR3 region has the DNA TGTGCCAGCAGCTCGAAACAGAGTTTAAGTAACGAGCAGTACTTC.

A remark on this clone: Other DNA sequences in this sample translate to the same CDR3. V gene TRBV30 combines with J gene TRBJ2-7; D gene unclear. The CDR3 loop spans 12 amino acids. In germline, CDR1 is GTSNPN, CDR2 SVGIG (reference sequence). V shed 4 bases and J shed 0 bases, with 7 bases lying between them. The CDR3 sequence: CAWTGSSYEQYF. CDR3 nucleotide sequence: TGTGCCTGGACTGGCAGCTCCTACGAGCAGTACTTC.

The chain carries TRBV7-6 and TRBJ2-7, with D hard to call. The V gene's germline CDR1 is SGHVS and CDR2 FNYEAQ. Trimming removed 6 bases from V and 0 bases from J, with 21 bases in between. This CDR3 is built from 17 residues. Here the CDR3 DNA reads TGTGCCAGCAGTCCCCCTCGCTGGCGGTCCGGCTCCTACGAGCAGTACTTC. Amino acids: CASSPPRWRSGSYEQYF.